Listed below are T cell receptor beta chains from one sample, sequenced in a study of blood T cell repertoires in COVID-19. TCRdb keeps only in-frame clones here, not all; method: immunoSEQ multiplex PCR. In the table there are some 100,000 clones, roughly nine tenths of which are singletons. The source material was peripheral blood. These receptor sequences come from a human donor with active COVID-19. The donor label of this sample is uncertain. The CDR3 runs from the conserved cysteine through the conserved F or W. D genes are given only for firm matches. Rows give clone size only sometimes, using once, few, many, or a class for an expanded clone.

clone_size,v_call,d_call,j_call,cdr3_nt,cdr3_aa
.,TRBV3-1/TRBV3-2,.,TRBJ2-1,TGTGCCAGCAGCCCCAAAGGACGGGGGGCTTTATACAATGAGCAGTTCTTC,CASSPKGRGALYNEQFF
.,TRBV3-1/TRBV3-2,.,TRBJ2-4,TGTGCCAGCAGCCTACATGTAGGGGCGGACAAAAACATTCAGTACTTC,CASSLHVGADKNIQYF
.,TRBV7-2,.,TRBJ2-7,TGTGCCAGCAGCTCCTCGCGGACCTACGAGCAGTACTTC,CASSSSRTYEQYF
.,TRBV2,TRBD1,TRBJ2-7,TGTGCCAGCAGTGAATCCGGGGAGGGACAGGGCGTCTACGAGCAGTACTTC,CASSESGEGQGVYEQYF
.,TRBV28,.,TRBJ1-5,TGTGCCAGCAGTCCAGAAACAGACAATCAGCCCCAGCATTTT,CASSPETDNQPQHF
.,TRBV9,TRBD2,TRBJ2-3,TGTGCCAGCAGCGGCTCGGGACTAGCGGGGGGACGCACAGATACGCAGTATTTT,CASSGSGLAGGRTDTQYF
.,TRBV10-3,TRBD1,TRBJ1-2,TGTGCCATCAGTGAGTCGCGGACAGGGGGCGCCTATGGCTACACCTTC,CAISESRTGGAYGYTF
once,TRBV6-5,TRBD1,TRBJ1-6,TGTGCCAGCAGTTACACTCGGGACAGAAATTCACCCCTCCACTTT,CASSYTRDRNSPLHF
once,TRBV5-1,.,TRBJ2-7,TGCGCCAGCAGACCGAGCCCCAGGGCCGAGCAGTACTTC,CASRPSPRAEQYF
.,TRBV4-3,TRBD1,TRBJ2-1,TGCGCCAGCAGCCATACCGGGACAGGGGACTTAACCAATGAGCAGTTCTTC,CASSHTGTGDLTNEQFF
.,TRBV7-8,TRBD2,TRBJ2-1,TGTGCCAGCACGGGGGGGACTAGCGGATACAATGAGCAGTTCTTC,CASTGGTSGYNEQFF
.,TRBV5-1,TRBD1,TRBJ2-3,TGCGCCAGCAGCTACGGACAGGGCGCAGATACGCAGTATTTT,CASSYGQGADTQYF